This is a list of T cell receptor beta chains from one sample in a study of blood T cell repertoires in COVID-19. Profiled with immunoSEQ multiplex PCR; TCRdb holds only in-frame clones, not every one. The sample has approximately 150,000 clones, 85% to 90% seen once; the top ten hold around 8.4%. Material: peripheral blood. The receptor source for this set is a woman in her fifties or sixties with acute or convalescent COVID-19. The CDR3 runs from the conserved cysteine through the conserved F or W. D genes are given only for firm matches. Clone sizes are given selectively: once, few, many, or a class where the clone is expanded.

J	D	V	size	CDR3	DNA
TRBJ2-4	-	TRBV27	-	CASSLSGGAGLKNIQYF	TGTGCCAGCAGTTTATCGGGGGGGGCGGGGTTGAAAAACATTCAGTACTTC
TRBJ1-2	TRBD1	TRBV7-3	-	CASSPGTGGSYTF	TGTGCCAGCAGCCCCGGGACAGGGGGTAGCTACACCTTC
TRBJ2-7	TRBD1	TRBV19	-	CASSIEGGPHYEQYF	TGTGCCAGTAGTATAGAAGGGGGCCCCCACTACGAGCAGTACTTC
TRBJ2-3	TRBD2	TRBV9	-	CASSASGGSTDTQYF	TGTGCCAGCAGCGCGAGCGGGGGGAGCACAGATACGCAGTATTTT
TRBJ1-5	-	TRBV15	-	CATSSWGDSNQPQHF	TGTGCCACCAGCAGTTGGGGGGATAGCAATCAGCCCCAGCATTTT
TRBJ1-5	TRBD1	TRBV11-2	-	CASSSGTGGGQPQHF	TGTGCCAGCAGTTCCGGGACAGGGGGCGGTCAGCCCCAGCATTTT
TRBJ2-7	-	TRBV19	-	CATAGGVYEQYF	TGTGCCACCGCTGGAGGGGTATACGAGCAGTACTTC
TRBJ2-7	-	TRBV6-5	-	CASSYSITSRGEQYF	TGTGCCAGCAGTTATAGTATTACCTCGCGAGGGGAGCAGTACTTC
TRBJ2-6	-	TRBV30	-	CAWSGHSGANVLTF	TGTGCCTGGAGTGGACACTCTGGGGCCAACGTCCTGACTTTC
TRBJ2-5	TRBD1	TRBV5-5	-	CASSSGTEEETQYF	TGTGCCAGCAGCTCCGGGACAGAGGAAGAGACCCAGTACTTC
TRBJ1-1	-	TRBV29-1	-	CSVETQGGTEAFF	TGCAGCGTTGAAACCCAGGGAGGCACTGAAGCTTTCTTT
TRBJ1-1	TRBD1	TRBV18	-	CASSRVFGTDYSRAFF	TGTGCCAGCTCAAGGGTCTTCGGGACAGACTACTCTAGGGCTTTCTTT
TRBJ1-4	TRBD1	TRBV12-3/TRBV12-4	-	CASRTGAREKLFF	TGTGCCAGCAGGACAGGGGCTCGGGAAAAACTGTTTTTT
TRBJ2-1	-	TRBV7-4	-	CASSSSPRAGLSYNEQFF	TGTGCCAGCAGCTCCTCACCCCGGGCAGGGTTGTCCTACAATGAGCAGTTCTTC
TRBJ1-1	-	TRBV12-5	-	CASGDRRNTEAFF	TGTGCCTCCGGCGACAGACGAAACACTGAAGCTTTCTTT
TRBJ1-5	-	TRBV5-1	many	CASSLAGGILQPQHF	TGCGCCAGCAGCTTGGCCGGGGGGATTCTTCAGCCCCAGCATTTT
TRBJ1-2	-	TRBV4-3	few	CASSLHRRYGYTF	TGCGCCAGCAGCCTGCACAGGAGATACGGCTACACCTTC
TRBJ1-6	-	TRBV27	-	CASSRNGGGGSSYNSPLHF	TGTGCCAGCAGTCGCAATGGGGGAGGGGGAAGCTCCTATAATTCACCCCTCCACTTT
TRBJ2-5	-	TRBV7-7	-	CASSLSREETQYF	TGTGCTAGCAGCTTAAGCAGGGAAGAGACCCAGTACTTC
TRBJ2-7	TRBD2	TRBV28	-	CASSLYEAPGGYEQYF	TGTGCCAGCAGTTTATACGAGGCACCGGGGGGCTACGAGCAGTACTTC
TRBJ1-2	-	TRBV11-3	-	CASSLEGSLYGYTF	TGTGCCAGCAGCTTAGAGGGCAGCTTGTATGGCTACACCTTC
TRBJ2-7	TRBD2	TRBV4-3	-	CASSQDLRGGNYEQYF	TGCGCCAGCAGCCAAGATCTCCGGGGGGGGAACTACGAGCAGTACTTC
TRBJ2-2	-	TRBV11-2	-	CASSPVMGATGELFF	TGTGCCAGCAGCCCCGTAATGGGGGCTACCGGGGAGCTGTTTTTT
TRBJ1-2	TRBD1	TRBV11-2	-	CASSPGQGEGYTF	TGTGCCAGCAGCCCGGGACAGGGTGAGGGCTACACCTTC
TRBJ2-3	-	TRBV30	-	CAWSGFGLSTDTQYF	TGTGCCTGGTCAGGGTTCGGGCTTAGCACAGATACGCAGTATTTT
TRBJ1-2	-	TRBV7-2	-	CASSLDIRGADGYTF	TGTGCCAGCAGCTTAGACATCAGGGGCGCAGATGGCTACACCTTC
TRBJ1-1	-	TRBV21-1	-	CASSIHRGWAFF	TGTGCCAGCAGCATTCACAGGGGTTGGGCTTTCTTT
TRBJ1-5	-	TRBV6-2/TRBV6-3	-	CASSYGTSKPQHF	TGTGCCAGCAGTTACGGGACATCCAAACCCCAGCATTTT
TRBJ2-5	TRBD2	TRBV9	-	CASSVDPSGGLQETQYF	TGTGCCAGCAGCGTAGACCCTAGCGGGGGGCTCCAAGAGACCCAGTACTTC
TRBJ1-1	-	TRBV5-1	-	CASSLGTVNTEAFF	TGCGCCAGCAGCTTGGGGACAGTGAACACTGAAGCTTTCTTT
TRBJ1-5	-	TRBV7-2	-	CASSTRLGAGNQPQHF	TGTGCCAGCAGCACGAGGTTAGGGGCTGGGAATCAGCCCCAGCATTTT
TRBJ1-1	-	TRBV12-3/TRBV12-4	few	CASTPGWWTEAFF	TGTGCCAGCACCCCCGGTTGGTGGACTGAAGCTTTCTTT
TRBJ2-7	TRBD2	TRBV19	-	CASSGRSGGYSPYEQYF	TGTGCCAGTAGCGGGAGGAGCGGGGGGTATTCTCCCTACGAGCAGTACTTC
TRBJ2-3	-	TRBV5-1	-	CASRGIRADTQYF	TGCGCCAGCAGAGGGATCAGGGCAGATACGCAGTATTTT
TRBJ2-7	TRBD2	TRBV28	once	CASRTPGGSSYEQYF	TGTGCCAGCAGGACCCCTGGCGGGAGCTCCTACGAGCAGTACTTC
TRBJ2-7	TRBD1	TRBV19	once	CASRGRRDRGTEQYF	TGTGCCAGTAGAGGTCGGCGGGACAGGGGGACCGAGCAGTACTTC
TRBJ1-6	-	TRBV4-1	-	CASSPPPRASLYNSPLHF	TGCGCCAGCAGCCCACCCCCTCGAGCATCCCTCTATAATTCACCCCTCCACTTT
TRBJ2-5	TRBD1	TRBV6-5	once	CASRSNRDRGSPKYF	TGTGCCAGCAGATCCAACCGGGACAGGGGGTCGCCTAAGTACTTC
TRBJ1-3	-	TRBV9	-	CASSVTLGTRGFGNTIYF	TGTGCCAGCAGCGTGACTTTAGGTACTCGCGGCTTCGGAAACACCATATATTTT
TRBJ1-3	-	TRBV4-3	-	CASSQGELPPISGNTIYF	TGCGCCAGCAGCCAAGGAGAGCTTCCGCCGATCTCTGGAAACACCATATATTTT
TRBJ1-2	TRBD1	TRBV25-1	-	CASSEPRPGTGRASGYTF	TGTGCCAGCAGTGAACCCCGCCCCGGGACAGGACGCGCTAGCGGCTACACCTTC
TRBJ1-1	-	TRBV5-8	once	CASSLTPGDNTEAFF	TGTGCCAGCAGCTTGACCCCAGGGGATAACACTGAAGCTTTCTTT
TRBJ1-2	TRBD1	TRBV19	-	CASSPDRGRFNYGYTF	TGTGCCAGTAGTCCGGACAGGGGCCGCTTTAACTATGGCTACACCTTC
TRBJ1-2	-	TRBV2	-	CASSSYRQGANYGYTF	TGTGCCAGCAGTTCGTACAGGCAGGGCGCTAACTATGGCTACACCTTC
TRBJ1-3	-	TRBV29-1	-	CSAQRAGDTIYF	TGCAGCGCCCAACGGGCCGGGGACACCATATATTTT
TRBJ1-2	-	TRBV6-4	-	CASSPGSATGNYGYTF	TGTGCCAGCAGTCCCGGATCAGCAACAGGAAACTATGGCTACACCTTC
TRBJ1-2	TRBD1	TRBV30	-	CAWRTLVTGEGYTF	TGTGCCTGGAGAACCCTAGTGACAGGGGAGGGCTACACCTTC
TRBJ2-3	TRBD1	TRBV4-3	-	CASSQDIGQGANTQYF	TGCGCCAGCAGCCAAGATATAGGACAGGGGGCAAATACGCAGTATTTT
TRBJ2-5	TRBD2	TRBV11-2	-	CASSLDHFGTRGGETQYF	TGTGCCAGCAGCTTAGATCACTTTGGGACTAGAGGTGGAGAGACCCAGTACTTC
TRBJ2-7	-	TRBV11-3	few	CASSPSWRFEQYF	TGTGCCAGCAGCCCTAGCTGGCGATTCGAGCAGTACTTC
TRBJ2-7	-	TRBV27	-	CASSSVIPGPRTSYEQYF	TGTGCCAGCAGTTCCGTAATTCCAGGACCGAGGACTTCCTACGAGCAGTACTTC
TRBJ1-5	TRBD1	TRBV2	few	CASSFTGGNQPQHF	TGTGCCAGCAGTTTTACAGGGGGCAATCAGCCCCAGCATTTT
TRBJ1-1	TRBD1	TRBV5-6	-	CASSLTGGPNTEAFF	TGTGCCAGCAGCTTAACAGGGGGCCCGAACACTGAAGCTTTCTTT
TRBJ1-1	-	TRBV6-6	-	CASSYSPGDAFF	TGTGCCAGCAGTTACTCACCAGGGGACGCTTTCTTT
TRBJ2-1	TRBD2	TRBV11-2	-	CASSSLAGATYNEQFF	TGTGCCAGCAGCTCGCTAGCGGGGGCGACCTACAATGAGCAGTTCTTC
TRBJ2-1	TRBD2	TRBV11-3	-	CASSLTGTSLNEQFF	TGTGCCAGCAGCTTGACTGGGACTAGCCTCAATGAGCAGTTCTTC
TRBJ2-5	-	TRBV18	-	CASSPAGFSLGVQETQYF	TGTGCCAGCTCACCTGCGGGTTTCTCCCTCGGGGTCCAAGAGACCCAGTACTTC